The present TCR beta chain was sequenced within a study of blood T cell repertoires in COVID-19. Across the whole study: Samples taken during acute and convalescent COVID-19 were collected in the United States, Italy and Spain. In each case, the material was cDNA or gDNA derived from T cells, B-cell-depleted T cells, or PBMCs.

In the authors' methods: Estimation of nucleated cell counts was performed using reference gene primer amplification. TCRdb's table, derived via immunoSEQ multiplex PCR, lists solely in-frame clones and lacks some. V and J calls and clone size come straight from that table; D and trimming were deduced from the DNA. The sample contains roughly 120,000 clones, about four fifths of which appear only once. V lost 3 bases, J lost 0 bases, and 3 bases lay in between. CDR1 is GTSNPN and CDR2 is SVGIG in the germline V gene (reference sequence). The CDR3 length is 12 residues. V usage is TRBV30 and J usage is TRBJ1-5; D gene ambiguous. The source of this sequence is a woman aged 40 to 50 with acute or convalescent COVID-19. The sample taken for sequencing was peripheral blood. DNA for the CDR3: TGTGCCTGGAGCAATAGCAATCAGCCCCAGCATTTT. This sequence encodes CAWSNSNQPQHF.